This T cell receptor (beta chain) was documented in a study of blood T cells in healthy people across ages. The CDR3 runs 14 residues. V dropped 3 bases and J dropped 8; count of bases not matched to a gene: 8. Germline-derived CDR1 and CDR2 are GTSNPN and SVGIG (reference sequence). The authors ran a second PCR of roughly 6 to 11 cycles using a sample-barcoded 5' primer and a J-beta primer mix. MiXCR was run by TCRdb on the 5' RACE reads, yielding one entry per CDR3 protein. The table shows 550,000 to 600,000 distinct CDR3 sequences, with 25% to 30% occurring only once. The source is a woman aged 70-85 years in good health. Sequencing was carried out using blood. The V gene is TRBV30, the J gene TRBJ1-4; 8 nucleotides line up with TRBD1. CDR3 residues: CAWSRTGLREKLFF. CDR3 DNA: TGTGCCTGGAGCAGGACAGGGTTAAGAGAAAAACTGTTTTTT.